This T cell receptor (beta chain) was observed in a study of cytomegalovirus exposure and HLA in healthy donors. Across the study: Earlier results showed approximately 110 million unique TCR beta sequences derived from roughly 180 million T cells.

This CDR3 is 14 amino acids long. CDR1 is SGHRS, CDR2 YFSETQ, per germline. V lost 4 bases to trimming and J lost 1 base, with 11 bases between them. In this sample, this clone turned up once. PCR employed 60 Vbeta and 13 Jbeta primers. Libraries were prepared by immunoSEQ multiplex PCR; TCRdb keeps only in-frame clonotypes and omits some of them. The sample contains around 75,000 clones, 78% of which appear only once. The clonotype was recovered from a man aged 40-50 years in good health and CMV-seronegative. The chain is built from TRBV5-1 and TRBJ1-1, with D possibly being TRBD1 (6 bases). Sequenced material: PBMCs. CDR3 DNA sequence: TGCGCCAGCAGCATAGGACAGCCGAACACTGAAGCTTTCTTT. Its translation is CASSIGQPNTEAFF. Together with reference TRBV5-1 and TRBJ1-1, the CDR3 gives the full variable domain: KAGVTQTPRYLIKTRGQQVTLSCSPISGHRSVSWYQQTPGQGLQFLFEYFSETQRNKGNFPGRFSGRQFSNSRSEMNVSTLELGDSALYLCASSIGQPNTEAFFGQGTRLTVV.